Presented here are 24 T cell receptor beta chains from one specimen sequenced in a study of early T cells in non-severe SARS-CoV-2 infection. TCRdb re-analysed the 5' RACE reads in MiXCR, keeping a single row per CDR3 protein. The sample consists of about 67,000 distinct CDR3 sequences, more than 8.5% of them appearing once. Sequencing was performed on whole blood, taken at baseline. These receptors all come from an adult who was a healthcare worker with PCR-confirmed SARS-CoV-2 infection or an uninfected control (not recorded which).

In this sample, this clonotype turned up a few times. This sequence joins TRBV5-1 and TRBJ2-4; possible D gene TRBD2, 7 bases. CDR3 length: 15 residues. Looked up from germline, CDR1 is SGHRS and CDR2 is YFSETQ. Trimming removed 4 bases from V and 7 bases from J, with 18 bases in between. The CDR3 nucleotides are TGCGCCAGCAGCCCGGACGCGGGGGCGCAGAACATTCAGTACTTC. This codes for CASSPDAGAQNIQYF. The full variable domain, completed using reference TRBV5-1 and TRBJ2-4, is KAGVTQTPRYLIKTRGQQVTLSCSPISGHRSVSWYQQTPGQGLQFLFEYFSETQRNKGNFPGRFSGRQFSNSRSEMNVSTLELGDSALYLCASSPDAGAQNIQYFGAGTRLSVL.

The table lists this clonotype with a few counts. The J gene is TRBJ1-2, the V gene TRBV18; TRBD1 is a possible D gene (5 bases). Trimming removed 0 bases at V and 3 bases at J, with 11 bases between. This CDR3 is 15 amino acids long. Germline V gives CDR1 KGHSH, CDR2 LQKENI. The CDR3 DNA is TGTGCCAGCTCACCACCGATAGTACAGGACTATGGCTACACCTTC. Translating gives CASSPPIVQDYGYTF.

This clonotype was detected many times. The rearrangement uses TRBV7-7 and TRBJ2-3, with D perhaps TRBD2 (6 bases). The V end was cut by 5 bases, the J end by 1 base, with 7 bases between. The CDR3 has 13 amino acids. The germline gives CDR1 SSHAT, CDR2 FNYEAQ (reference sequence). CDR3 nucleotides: TGTGCCAGCAGCGCTAGCGGCACAGATACGCAGTATTTT. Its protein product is CASSASGTDTQYF.

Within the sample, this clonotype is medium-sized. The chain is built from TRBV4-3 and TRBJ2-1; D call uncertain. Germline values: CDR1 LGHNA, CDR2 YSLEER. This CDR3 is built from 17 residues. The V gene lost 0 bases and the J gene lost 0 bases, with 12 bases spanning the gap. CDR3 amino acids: CASSQDESSASYNEQFF. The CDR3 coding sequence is TGCGCCAGCAGCCAAGATGAGTCCAGCGCCTCCTACAATGAGCAGTTCTTC.

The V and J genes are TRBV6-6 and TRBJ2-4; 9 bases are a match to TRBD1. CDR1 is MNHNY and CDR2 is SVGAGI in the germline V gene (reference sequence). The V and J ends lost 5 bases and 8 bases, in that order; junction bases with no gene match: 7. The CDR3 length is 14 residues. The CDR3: CASSVTGGRDIQYF. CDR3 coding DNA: TGTGCCAGCAGTGTAACAGGGGGCAGAGACATTCAGTACTTC.

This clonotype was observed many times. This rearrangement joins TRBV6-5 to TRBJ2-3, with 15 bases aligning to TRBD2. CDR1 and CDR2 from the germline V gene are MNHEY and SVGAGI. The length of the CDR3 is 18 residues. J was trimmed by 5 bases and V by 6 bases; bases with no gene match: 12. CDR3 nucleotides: TGTGCCAGCAGAAATCCACCCGGGACTAGCGGGAGGATAGATACGCAGTATTTT. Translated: CASRNPPGTSGRIDTQYF.

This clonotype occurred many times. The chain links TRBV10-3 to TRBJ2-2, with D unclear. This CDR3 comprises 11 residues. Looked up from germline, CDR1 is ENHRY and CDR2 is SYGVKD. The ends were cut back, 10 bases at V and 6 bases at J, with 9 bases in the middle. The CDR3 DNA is TGTGCCACTGACTCGGCCGGGGAGCTGTTTTTT. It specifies CATDSAGELFF.

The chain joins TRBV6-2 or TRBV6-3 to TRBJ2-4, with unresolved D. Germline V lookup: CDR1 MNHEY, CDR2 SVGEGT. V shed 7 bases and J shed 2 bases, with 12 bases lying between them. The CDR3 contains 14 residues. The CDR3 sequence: CASTQGFSKNIQYF. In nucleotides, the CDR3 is TGTGCCAGCACCCAAGGATTTTCCAAAAACATTCAGTACTTC.

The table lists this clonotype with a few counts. The DNA of the CDR3 is TGTGCCAGCAGTGTTAGGACCGGCGAGACCCAGTACTTC. It codes for CASSVRTGETQYF. The rearrangement uses TRBV28 and TRBJ2-5; unclear D gene. Germline-derived CDR1 and CDR2 are MDHEN and SYDVKM. V shed 5 bases and J shed 5 bases, with 12 bases lying between them. The CDR3 covers 13 residues. The full variable domain, with the rest looked up from reference TRBV28 and TRBJ2-5, is DVKVTQSSRYLVKRTGEKVFLECVQDMDHENMFWYRQDPGLGLRLIYFSYDVKMKEKGDIPEGYSVSREKKERFSLILESASTNQTSMYLCASSVRTGETQYFGPGTRLLVL.

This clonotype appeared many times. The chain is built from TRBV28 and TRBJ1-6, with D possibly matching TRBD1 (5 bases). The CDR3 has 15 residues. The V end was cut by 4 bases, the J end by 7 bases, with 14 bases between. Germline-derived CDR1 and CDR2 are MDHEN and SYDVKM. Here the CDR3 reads CASSSPGRGNSPLHF. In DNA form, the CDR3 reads TGTGCCAGCAGTTCACCGGGACGGGGCAATTCACCCCTCCACTTT.

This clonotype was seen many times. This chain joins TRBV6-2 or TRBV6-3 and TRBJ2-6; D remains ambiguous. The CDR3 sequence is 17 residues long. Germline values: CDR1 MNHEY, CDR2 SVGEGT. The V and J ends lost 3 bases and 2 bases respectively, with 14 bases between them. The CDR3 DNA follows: TGTGCCAGCAGTTATTTGCCCCAAACCCCTGGGGCCAACGTCCTGACTTTC. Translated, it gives CASSYLPQTPGANVLTF.

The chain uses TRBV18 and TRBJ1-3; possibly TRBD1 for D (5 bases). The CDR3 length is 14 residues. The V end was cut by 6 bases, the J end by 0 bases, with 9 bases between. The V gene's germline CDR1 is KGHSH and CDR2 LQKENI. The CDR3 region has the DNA TGTGCCAGCTCGCGGGGGAGCTCTGGAAACACCATATATTTT. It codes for CASSRGSSGNTIYF.

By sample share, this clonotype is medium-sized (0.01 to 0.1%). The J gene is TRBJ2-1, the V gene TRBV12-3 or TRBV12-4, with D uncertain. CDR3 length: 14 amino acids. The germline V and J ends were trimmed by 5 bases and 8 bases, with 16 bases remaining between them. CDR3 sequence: CASSPDLGLYEQFF. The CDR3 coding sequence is TGTGCCAGCAGTCCAGACCTAGGCCTCTATGAGCAGTTCTTC.

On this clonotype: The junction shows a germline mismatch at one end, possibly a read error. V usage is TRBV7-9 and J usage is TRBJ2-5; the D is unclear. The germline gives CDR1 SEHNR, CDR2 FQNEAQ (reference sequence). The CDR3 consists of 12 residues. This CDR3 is CPSRGRGETQYF. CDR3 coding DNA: TGTCCCAGCAGAGGCAGAGGAGAGACCCAGTACTTC.

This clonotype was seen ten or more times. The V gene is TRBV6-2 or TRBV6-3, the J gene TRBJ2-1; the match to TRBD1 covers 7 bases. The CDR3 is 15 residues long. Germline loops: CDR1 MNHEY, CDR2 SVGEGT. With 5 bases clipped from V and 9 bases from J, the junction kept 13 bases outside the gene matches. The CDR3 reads CASSRTGAELGEQFF. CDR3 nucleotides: TGTGCCAGCAGTCGAACAGGGGCCGAGTTGGGTGAGCAGTTCTTC.

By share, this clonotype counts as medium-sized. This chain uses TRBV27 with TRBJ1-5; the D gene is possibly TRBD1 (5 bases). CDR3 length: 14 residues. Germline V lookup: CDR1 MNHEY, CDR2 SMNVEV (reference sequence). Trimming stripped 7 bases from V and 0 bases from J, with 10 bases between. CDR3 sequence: CASKEGLSNQPQHF. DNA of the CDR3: TGTGCCAGCAAGGAGGGACTTAGCAATCAGCCCCAGCATTTT.

The CDR3: CASSELGQQRESYEQYF. CDR3 bases: TGTGCCAGCAGTGAATTGGGCCAGCAGCGGGAATCCTACGAGCAGTACTTC. The chain employs TRBV25-1 and TRBJ2-7; 7 nucleotides line up with TRBD2. Germline V gives CDR1 MGHDK, CDR2 SYGVNS. With 1 base clipped from V and 1 base from J, the junction kept 10 bases outside the gene matches. The CDR3 sequence is 17 residues long.

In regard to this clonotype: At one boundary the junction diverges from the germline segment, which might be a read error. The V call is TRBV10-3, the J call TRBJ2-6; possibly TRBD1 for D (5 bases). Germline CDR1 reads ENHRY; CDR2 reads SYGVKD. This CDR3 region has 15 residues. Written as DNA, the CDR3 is TGTGCCATCAGTAAAGCCAACTCTGGGGCCAACGTCCTGATTTTC. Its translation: CAISKANSGANVLIF.

DNA of the CDR3: TGCAGTGCTAGTGCGGCCACCTCCTACGAGCAGTACTTC. It yields the protein CSASAATSYEQYF. The rearrangement joins TRBV20-1 to TRBJ2-7, with D uncertain. The germline V gene encodes CDR1 DFQATT and CDR2 SNEGSKA (reference sequence). The CDR3 covers 13 residues. With 3 bases removed from V and 0 bases from J, the gap between germline ends came to 9 bases.

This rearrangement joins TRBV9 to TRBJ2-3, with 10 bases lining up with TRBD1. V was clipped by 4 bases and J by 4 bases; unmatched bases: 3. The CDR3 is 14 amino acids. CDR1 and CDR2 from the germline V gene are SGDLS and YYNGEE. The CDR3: CASSRTGGPDTQYF. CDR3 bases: TGTGCCAGCAGCCGGACAGGGGGTCCAGATACGCAGTATTTT.

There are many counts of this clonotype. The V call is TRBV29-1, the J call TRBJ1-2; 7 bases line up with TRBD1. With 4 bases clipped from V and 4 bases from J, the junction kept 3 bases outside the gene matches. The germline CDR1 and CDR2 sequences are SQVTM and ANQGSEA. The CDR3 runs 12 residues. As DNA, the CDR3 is TGCAGCGTTGGGGACAGAGGCTATGGCTACACCTTC. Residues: CSVGDRGYGYTF.

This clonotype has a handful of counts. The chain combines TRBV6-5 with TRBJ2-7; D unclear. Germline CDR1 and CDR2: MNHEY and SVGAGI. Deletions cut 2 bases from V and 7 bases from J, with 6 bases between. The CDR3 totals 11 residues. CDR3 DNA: TGTGCCAGCAGTTACCTGGGGGAGCAGTACTTC. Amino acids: CASSYLGEQYF.

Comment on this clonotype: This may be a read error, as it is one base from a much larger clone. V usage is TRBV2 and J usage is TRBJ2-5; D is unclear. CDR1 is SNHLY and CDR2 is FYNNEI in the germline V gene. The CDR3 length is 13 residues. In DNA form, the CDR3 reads TGTACCAGCAGCCGATCCGGCCAAGAGACCCAGTACTTC. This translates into CTSSRSGQETQYF.

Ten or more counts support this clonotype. The CDR3 DNA reads TGTGCCAGCAGATTTAGAGGAACTGAAGCTTTCTTT. As protein: CASRFRGTEAFF. The gene calls are TRBV5-6 and TRBJ1-1, with D unclear. Germline CDR1 SGHDT, CDR2 YYEEEE. V lost 5 bases and J lost 5, with 10 bases in between. The CDR3 loop spans 12 amino acids.